This is a list of T cell receptor beta chains from one sample in a study of T cells in Graves' hyperthyroidism and ophthalmopathy. MiXCR, run by TCRdb on the multiplex PCR reads, gives a single entry per CDR3 protein. The table lists around 600,000 distinct CDR3 sequences, 15% to 17% of them singletons, with 7.3% in the top ten. Specimen: blood. The source is a woman aged 25 to 39 with Graves' hyperthyroidism. Both conserved end residues are part of each CDR3. Fields, in order: D gene, J gene, V gene, CDR3 protein. A D gene is named only where the DNA matches it firmly.

NA,TRBJ2-2,TRBV5-1,CASKPRTVAGELFF
TRBD2,TRBJ2-1,TRBV10-1,CASSDSGLAASYNEQFF
NA,TRBJ2-3,TRBV7-9,CASSPGRVTDTQYF
NA,TRBJ1-5,TRBV6-1,CASSESDRANQPQHF
NA,TRBJ1-6,TRBV30,CAWSNREDSPLHF
TRBD1,TRBJ1-1,TRBV10-3,CAISEIPGQGGTEAFF
TRBD2,TRBJ2-1,TRBV7-2,CASSQGRSGRVVEQFF
NA,TRBJ1-1,TRBV28,CASSSRGGNTEAFF
TRBD1,TRBJ1-1,TRBV27,CASSSDRGAFF
TRBD1,TRBJ2-7,TRBV30,CAWTADRGPFHEQYF